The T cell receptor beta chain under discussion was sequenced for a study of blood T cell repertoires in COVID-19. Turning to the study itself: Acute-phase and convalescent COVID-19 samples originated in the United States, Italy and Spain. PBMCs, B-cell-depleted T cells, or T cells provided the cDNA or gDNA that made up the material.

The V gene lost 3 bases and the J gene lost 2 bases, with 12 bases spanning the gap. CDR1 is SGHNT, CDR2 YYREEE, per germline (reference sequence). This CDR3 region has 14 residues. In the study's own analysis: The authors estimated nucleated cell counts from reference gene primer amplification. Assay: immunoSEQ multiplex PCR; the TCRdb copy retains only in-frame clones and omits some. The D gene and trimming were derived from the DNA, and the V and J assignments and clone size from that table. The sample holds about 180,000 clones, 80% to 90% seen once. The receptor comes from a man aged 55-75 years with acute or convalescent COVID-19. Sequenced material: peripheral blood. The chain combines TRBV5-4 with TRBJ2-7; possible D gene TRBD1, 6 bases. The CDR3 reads CASSSSTGTYEQYF. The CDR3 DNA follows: TGTGCCAGCAGCTCCTCGACAGGAACCTACGAGCAGTACTTC.